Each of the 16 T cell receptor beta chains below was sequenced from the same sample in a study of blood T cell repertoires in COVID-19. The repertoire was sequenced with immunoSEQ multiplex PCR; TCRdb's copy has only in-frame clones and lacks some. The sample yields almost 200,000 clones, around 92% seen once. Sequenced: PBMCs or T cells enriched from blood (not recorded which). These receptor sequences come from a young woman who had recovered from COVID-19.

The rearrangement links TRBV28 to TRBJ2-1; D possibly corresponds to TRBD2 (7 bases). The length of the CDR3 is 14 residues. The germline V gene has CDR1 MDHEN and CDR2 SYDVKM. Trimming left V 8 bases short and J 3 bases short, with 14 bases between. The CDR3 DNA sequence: TGTGCCAGCTCAAAAGGGGGGGTCTACAATGAGCAGTTCTTC. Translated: CASSKGGVYNEQFF. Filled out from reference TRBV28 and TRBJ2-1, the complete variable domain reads DVKVTQSSRYLVKRTGEKVFLECVQDMDHENMFWYRQDPGLGLRLIYFSYDVKMKEKGDIPEGYSVSREKKERFSLILESASTNQTSMYLCASSKGGVYNEQFFGPGTRLTVL.

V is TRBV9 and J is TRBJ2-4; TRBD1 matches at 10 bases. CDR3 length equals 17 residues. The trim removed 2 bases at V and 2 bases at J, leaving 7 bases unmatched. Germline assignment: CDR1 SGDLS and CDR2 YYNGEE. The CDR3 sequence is CASSVPRQGATKNIQYF. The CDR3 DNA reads TGTGCCAGCAGCGTTCCGAGACAGGGGGCAACCAAAAACATTCAGTACTTC.

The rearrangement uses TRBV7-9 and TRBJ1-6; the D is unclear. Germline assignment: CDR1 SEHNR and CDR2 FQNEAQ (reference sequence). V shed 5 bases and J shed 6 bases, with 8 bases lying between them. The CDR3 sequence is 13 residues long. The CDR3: CASSPSPNSPLHF. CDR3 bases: TGTGCCAGCAGCCCTAGCCCTAATTCACCCCTCCACTTT.

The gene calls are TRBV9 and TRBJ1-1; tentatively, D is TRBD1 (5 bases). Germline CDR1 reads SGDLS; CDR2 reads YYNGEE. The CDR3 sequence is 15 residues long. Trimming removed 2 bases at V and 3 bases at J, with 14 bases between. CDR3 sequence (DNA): TGTGCCAGCAGCGTTGAGGGAGGGGCAGACACTGAAGCTTTCTTT. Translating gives CASSVEGGADTEAFF. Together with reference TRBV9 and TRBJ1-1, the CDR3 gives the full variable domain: DSGVTQTPKHLITATGQRVTLRCSPRSGDLSVYWYQQSLDQGLQFLIQYYNGEERAKGNILERFSAQQFPDLHSELNLSSLELGDSALYFCASSVEGGADTEAFFGQGTRLTVV.

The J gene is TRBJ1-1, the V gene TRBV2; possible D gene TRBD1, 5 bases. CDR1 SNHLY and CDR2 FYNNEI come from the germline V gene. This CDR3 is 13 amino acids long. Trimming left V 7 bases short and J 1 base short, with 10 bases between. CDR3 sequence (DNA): TGTGCCAGCATCGACAGAGAGAACACTGAAGCTTTCTTT. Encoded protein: CASIDRENTEAFF. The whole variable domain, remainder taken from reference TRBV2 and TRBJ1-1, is EPEVTQTPSHQVTQMGQEVILRCVPISNHLYFYWYRQILGQKVEFLVSFYNNEISEKSEIFDDQFSVERPDGSNFTLKIRSTKLEDSAMYFCASIDRENTEAFFGQGTRLTVV.

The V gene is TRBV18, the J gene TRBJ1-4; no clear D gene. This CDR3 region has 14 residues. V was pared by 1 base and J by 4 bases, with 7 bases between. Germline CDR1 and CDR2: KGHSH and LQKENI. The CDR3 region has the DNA TGTGCCAGCTCACCACAGCCAAGTAATGAAAAACTGTTTTTT. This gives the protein CASSPQPSNEKLFF. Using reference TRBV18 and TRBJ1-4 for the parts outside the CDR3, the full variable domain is NAGVMQNPRHLVRRRGQEARLRCSPMKGHSHVYWYRQLPEEGLKFMVYLQKENIIDESGMPKERFSAEFPKEGPSILRIQQVVRGDSAAYFCASSPQPSNEKLFFGSGTQLSVL.

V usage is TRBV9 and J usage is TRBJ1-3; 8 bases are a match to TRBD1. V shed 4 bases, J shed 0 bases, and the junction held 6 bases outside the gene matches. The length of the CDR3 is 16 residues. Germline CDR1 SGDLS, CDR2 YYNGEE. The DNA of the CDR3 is TGTGCCAGCAGCCCGAGACAGGGGATCTCTGGAAACACCATATATTTT. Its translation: CASSPRQGISGNTIYF.

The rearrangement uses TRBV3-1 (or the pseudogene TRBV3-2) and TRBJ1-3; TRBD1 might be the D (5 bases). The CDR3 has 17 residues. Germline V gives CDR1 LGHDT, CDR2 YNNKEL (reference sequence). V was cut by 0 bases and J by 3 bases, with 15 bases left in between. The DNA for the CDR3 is TGTGCCAGCAGCCAAGAGGCTGGGGGGTCGTATGGAAACACCATATATTTT. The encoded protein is CASSQEAGGSYGNTIYF.

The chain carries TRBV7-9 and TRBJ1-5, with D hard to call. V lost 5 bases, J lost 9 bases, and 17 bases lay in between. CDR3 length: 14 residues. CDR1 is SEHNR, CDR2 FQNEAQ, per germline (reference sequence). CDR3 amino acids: CASSHGRTEGPQHF. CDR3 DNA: TGTGCCAGCAGCCATGGTCGGACCGAGGGGCCCCAGCATTTT. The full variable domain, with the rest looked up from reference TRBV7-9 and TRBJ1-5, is DTGVSQNPRHKITKRGQNVTFRCDPISEHNRLYWYRQTLGQGPEFLTYFQNEAQLEKSRLLSDRFSAERPKGSFSTLEIQRTEQGDSAMYLCASSHGRTEGPQHFGDGTRLSIL.

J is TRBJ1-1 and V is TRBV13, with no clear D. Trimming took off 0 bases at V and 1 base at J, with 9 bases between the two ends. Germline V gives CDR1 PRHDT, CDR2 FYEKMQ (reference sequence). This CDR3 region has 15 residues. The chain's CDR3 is CASSLGQRENTEAFF. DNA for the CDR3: TGTGCCAGCAGCTTAGGACAGAGGGAGAACACTGAAGCTTTCTTT. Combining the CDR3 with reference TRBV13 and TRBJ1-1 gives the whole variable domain AAGVIQSPRHLIKEKRETATLKCYPIPRHDTVYWYQQGPGQDPQFLISFYEKMQSDKGSIPDRFSAQQFSDYHSELNMSSLELGDSALYFCASSLGQRENTEAFFGQGTRLTVV.

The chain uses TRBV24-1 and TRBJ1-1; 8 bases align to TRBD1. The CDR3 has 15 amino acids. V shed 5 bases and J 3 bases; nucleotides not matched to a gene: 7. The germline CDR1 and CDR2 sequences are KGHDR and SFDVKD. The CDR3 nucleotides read TGTGCCACCAGTGGAGACCGACAGGGGTACACTGAAGCTTTCTTT. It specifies CATSGDRQGYTEAFF.

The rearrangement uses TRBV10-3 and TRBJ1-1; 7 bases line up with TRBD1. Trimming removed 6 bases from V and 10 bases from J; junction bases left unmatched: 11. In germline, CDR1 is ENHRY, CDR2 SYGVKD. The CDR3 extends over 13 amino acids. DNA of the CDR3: TGTGCCATCAGCGAGACAGGGATTATGAGAGCTTTCTTT. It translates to CAISETGIMRAFF.

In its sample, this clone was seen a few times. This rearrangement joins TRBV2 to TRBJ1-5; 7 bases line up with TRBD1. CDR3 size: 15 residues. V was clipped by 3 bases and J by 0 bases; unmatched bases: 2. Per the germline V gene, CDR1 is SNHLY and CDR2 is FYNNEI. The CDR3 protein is CASSEGQTSNQPQHF. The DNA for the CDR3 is TGTGCCAGCAGTGAGGGACAGACTAGCAATCAGCCCCAGCATTTT.

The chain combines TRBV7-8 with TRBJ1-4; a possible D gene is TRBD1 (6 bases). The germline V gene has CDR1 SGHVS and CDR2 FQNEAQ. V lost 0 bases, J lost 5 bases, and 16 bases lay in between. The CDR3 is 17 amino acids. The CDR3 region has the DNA TGTGCCAGCAGCTTAGCAATCTTTATCCAGGGGAATGAAAAACTGTTTTTT. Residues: CASSLAIFIQGNEKLFF.

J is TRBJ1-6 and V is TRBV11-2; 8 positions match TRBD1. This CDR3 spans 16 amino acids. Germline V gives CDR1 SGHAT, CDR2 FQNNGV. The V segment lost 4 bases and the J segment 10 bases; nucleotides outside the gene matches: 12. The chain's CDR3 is CASSSNPPGTGSPLHF. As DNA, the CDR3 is TGTGCCAGCAGCTCCAACCCACCCGGGACAGGATCACCCCTCCACTTT.

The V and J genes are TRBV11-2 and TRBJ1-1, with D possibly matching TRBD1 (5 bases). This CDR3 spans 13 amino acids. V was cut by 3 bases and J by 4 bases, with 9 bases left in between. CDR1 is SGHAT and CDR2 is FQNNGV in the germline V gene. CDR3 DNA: TGTGCCAGCAGCTTCAGGGTAGGCACTGAAGCTTTCTTT. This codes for CASSFRVGTEAFF.